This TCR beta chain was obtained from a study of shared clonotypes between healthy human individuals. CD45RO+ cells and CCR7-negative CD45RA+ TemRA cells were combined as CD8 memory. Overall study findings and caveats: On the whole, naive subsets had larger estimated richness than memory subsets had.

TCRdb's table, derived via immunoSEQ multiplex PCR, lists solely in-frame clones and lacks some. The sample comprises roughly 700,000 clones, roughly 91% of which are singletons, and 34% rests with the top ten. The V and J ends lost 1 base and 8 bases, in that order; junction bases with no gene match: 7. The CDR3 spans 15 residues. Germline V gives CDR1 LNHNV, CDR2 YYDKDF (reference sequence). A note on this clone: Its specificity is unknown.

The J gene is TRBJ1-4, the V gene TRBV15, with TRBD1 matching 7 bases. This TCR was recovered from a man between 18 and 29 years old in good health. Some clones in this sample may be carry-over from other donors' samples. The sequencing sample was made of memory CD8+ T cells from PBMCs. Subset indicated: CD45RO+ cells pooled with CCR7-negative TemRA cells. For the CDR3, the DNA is TGTGCCACCAGCAGAGCCCGGGACAGCGGGGAAAAACTGTTTTTT. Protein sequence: CATSRARDSGEKLFF.